The clone carrying this T cell receptor (beta chain) was seen once. Produced via immunoSEQ multiplex PCR; TCRdb's table is partial and in-frame only. The table shows around 300,000 clones, with 70% to 90% occurring only once. This sample was included in a study of cytomegalovirus exposure and HLA in healthy donors. CDR3 length: 17 amino acids. V lost 5 bases and J lost 2; bases outside the gene matches: 8. Germline values: CDR1 PRHDT, CDR2 FYEKMQ (reference sequence). This TCR derives from a woman younger than 30 in good health and CMV-seronegative. V gene TRBV13 combines with J gene TRBJ2-3, with 12 nucleotides matching TRBD2. The sequenced sample was PBMCs. DNA for the CDR3: TGTGCCAGCAGCCCCACCCTAGCGGGGGGGCTCACAGATACGCAGTATTTT. Its protein product is CASSPTLAGGLTDTQYF.